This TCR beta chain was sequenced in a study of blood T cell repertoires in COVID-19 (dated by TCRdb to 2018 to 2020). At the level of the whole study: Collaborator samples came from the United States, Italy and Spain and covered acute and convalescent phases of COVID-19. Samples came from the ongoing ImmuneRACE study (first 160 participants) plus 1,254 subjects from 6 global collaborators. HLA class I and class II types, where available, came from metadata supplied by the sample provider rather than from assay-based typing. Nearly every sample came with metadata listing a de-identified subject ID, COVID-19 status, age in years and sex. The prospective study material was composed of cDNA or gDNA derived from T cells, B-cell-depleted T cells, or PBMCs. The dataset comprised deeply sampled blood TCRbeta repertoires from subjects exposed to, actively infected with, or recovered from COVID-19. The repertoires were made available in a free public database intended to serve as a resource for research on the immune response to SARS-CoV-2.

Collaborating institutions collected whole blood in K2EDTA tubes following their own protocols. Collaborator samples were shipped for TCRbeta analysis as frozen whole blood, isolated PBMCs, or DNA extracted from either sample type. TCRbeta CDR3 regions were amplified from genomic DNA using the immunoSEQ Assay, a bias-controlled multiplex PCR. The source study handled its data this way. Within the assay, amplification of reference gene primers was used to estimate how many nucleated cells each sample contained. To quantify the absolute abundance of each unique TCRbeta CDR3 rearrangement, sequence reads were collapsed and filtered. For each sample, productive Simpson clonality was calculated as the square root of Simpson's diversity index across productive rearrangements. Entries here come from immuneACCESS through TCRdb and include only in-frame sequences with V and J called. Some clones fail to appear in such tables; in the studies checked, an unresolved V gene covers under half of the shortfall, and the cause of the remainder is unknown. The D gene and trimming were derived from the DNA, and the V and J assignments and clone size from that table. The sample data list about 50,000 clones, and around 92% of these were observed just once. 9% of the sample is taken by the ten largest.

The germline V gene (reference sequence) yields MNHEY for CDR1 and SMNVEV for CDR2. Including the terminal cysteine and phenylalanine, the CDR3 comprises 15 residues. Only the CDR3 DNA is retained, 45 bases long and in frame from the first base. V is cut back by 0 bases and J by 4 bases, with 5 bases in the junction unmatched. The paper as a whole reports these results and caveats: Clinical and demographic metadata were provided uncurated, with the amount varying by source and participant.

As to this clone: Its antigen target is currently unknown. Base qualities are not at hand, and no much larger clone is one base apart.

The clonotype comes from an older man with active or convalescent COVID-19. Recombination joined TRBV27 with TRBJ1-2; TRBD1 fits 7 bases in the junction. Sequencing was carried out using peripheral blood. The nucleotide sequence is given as TGTGCCAGCAGTTTATCGACAGGGAAGACCTATGGCTACACCTTC. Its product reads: CASSLSTGKTYGYTF.